This is a list of T cell receptor beta chains from one sample in a study of CD8 T cells in Susac syndrome. TCRdb used MiXCR to reprocess the immunoSEQ multiplex PCR reads, holding one entry per CDR3 protein. The sample includes 85,000 to 90,000 distinct CDR3 sequences, 85% to 95% of them seen just once. Sequenced sample: CD8+ T cells from PBMCs. These receptors were collected from a human donor in good health. CDR3s include the opening cysteine and the closing phenylalanine or tryptophan. A D gene is named only where the DNA matches it firmly. Not all rows give a size; the values are once, few, many and, for expanded clones, a class.

clone_size d_call j_call v_call cdr3_nt cdr3_aa
. TRBD1 TRBJ2-7 TRBV10-3 TGTGCCACCGGGACAGGGGCCCCCTACGAGCAGTACTTC CATGTGAPYEQYF
. . TRBJ2-5 TRBV4-1 TGCGCCAGCAGCCAAGATAACGTGGGCCAGTTTCAGGAGACCCAGTACTTC CASSQDNVGQFQETQYF
. TRBD1 TRBJ1-1 TRBV12-3/TRBV12-4 TGTGCCAGCATCAGACAGGGCACGAACACTGAAGCTTTCTTT CASIRQGTNTEAFF
. TRBD2 TRBJ2-1 TRBV9 TGTGCCAGCAGCGTAGCCGCTAGCGGTTCCTACAATGAGCAGTTCTTC CASSVAASGSYNEQFF
. . TRBJ1-2 TRBV12-3/TRBV12-4 TGTGCCAGCAGACCGGACAGCTCCCCTAACTATGGCTACACCTTC CASRPDSSPNYGYTF
. . TRBJ2-7 TRBV4-1 TGCGCCAGCAGCCAAGGGGCGGAATCCTACGAGCAGTACTTC CASSQGAESYEQYF
. . TRBJ2-3 TRBV12-3/TRBV12-4 TGTGCCAGCAGTTTTGGGCGGCTCACAGATACGCAGTATTTT CASSFGRLTDTQYF
. . TRBJ2-1 TRBV25-1 TGTGCCAGCAGTGACGAGTTGTGGCCCTTCTTC CASSDELWPFF
. . TRBJ2-7 TRBV3-1 TGTGCCAGCAGCCAAGACGGGCAGTTCTACGAGCAGTACTTC CASSQDGQFYEQYF
once TRBD1 TRBJ1-2 TRBV7-9 TGTGCCAGCAGCTTAGGTCTAAGTGGACAGGGCCATGGCTACACCTTC CASSLGLSGQGHGYTF
. TRBD2 TRBJ2-5 TRBV6-5 TGTGCCAGCAGCCCAACCGGGGGGGCACTAGAGACCCAGTACTTC CASSPTGGALETQYF
few . TRBJ2-7 TRBV5-6 TGTGCCAGCAGCTACAGCCAGGTTCCCTACGAGCAGTACTTC CASSYSQVPYEQYF
. . TRBJ2-2 TRBV3-1 TGTGCCAGCAGCTTACAGGGCGCGAACACCGGGGAGCTGTTTTTT CASSLQGANTGELFF
. TRBD2 TRBJ2-3 TRBV7-9 TGTGCCAGCAGCCCCGCGGGGGTGAGCACAGATACGCAGTATTTT CASSPAGVSTDTQYF
. . TRBJ2-7 TRBV29-1 TGCAGCCCGGCTTTAACCTACGAGCAGTACTTC CSPALTYEQYF
few . TRBJ2-2 TRBV7-8 TGTGCCAGCAGCTTAGATTTCAACGGGGAGCTGTTTTTT CASSLDFNGELFF
. TRBD2 TRBJ2-3 TRBV29-1 TGCAGCGTTGGCGGAGCGGGGGGAGGAGATACGCAGTATTTT CSVGGAGGGDTQYF
once TRBD1 TRBJ1-5 TRBV2 TGTGCCAGCAGTCCCTCGGGACAGGGGATATGGAGCAATCAGCCCCAGCATTTT CASSPSGQGIWSNQPQHF
. TRBD1 TRBJ2-7 TRBV7-6 TGTGCCAGCAGCTCCGGACAGGTCTCCGACGAGCAGTACTTC CASSSGQVSDEQYF
. . TRBJ1-2 TRBV27 TGTGCCACCTTCTGGCATTATGGCTACACCTTC CATFWHYGYTF
once TRBD2 TRBJ2-3 TRBV12-3/TRBV12-4 TGTGCCAGCAGTTTTGGACTAGCGTCGACAGATACGCAGTATTTT CASSFGLASTDTQYF
. . TRBJ2-1 TRBV29-1 TGCAGCGTTGGCCCCAATGAGCAGTTCTTC CSVGPNEQFF
. . TRBJ2-2 TRBV27 TGTGCCAGCAGTTTCGGCTTCAACACCGGGGAGCTGTTTTTT CASSFGFNTGELFF
. . TRBJ2-1 TRBV20-1 TGCAGTGCTCCCAATGACCGGGACGTTTTGGCTGAGCAGTTCTTC CSAPNDRDVLAEQFF
. . TRBJ2-7 TRBV5-6 TGTGCCAGCAGCCAGGACCCTGGGGACACCTACGAGCAGTACTTC CASSQDPGDTYEQYF
. . TRBJ2-1 TRBV15 TGTGCCACCAGCAGAGATCGGGGGCTAGCGAATGAGCAGTTCTTC CATSRDRGLANEQFF
. TRBD2 TRBJ2-5 TRBV3-1 TGTGCCAGCAGCGAACGACTAGCGGGGGTGTTCCAAGAGACCCAGTACTTC CASSERLAGVFQETQYF
. . TRBJ2-7 TRBV5-6 TGTGCCAGCAGCTTCCAGGGAGAAGGTTCGGCAGGCTACGAGCAGTACTTC CASSFQGEGSAGYEQYF
. . TRBJ2-6 TRBV4-1 TGCGCCAGCAGCCAGGCGGAATATTTGTCTGGGGCCAACGTCCTGACTTTC CASSQAEYLSGANVLTF
. TRBD2 TRBJ2-2 TRBV29-1 TGCAGCGCTAGCGGGGGGACGAACACCGGGGAGCTGTTTTTT CSASGGTNTGELFF
. . TRBJ2-1 TRBV5-6 TGTGCCAGCAGCTTGGGAGGGCGCAATGAGCAGTTCTTC CASSLGGRNEQFF
once . TRBJ1-1 TRBV4-1 TGCGCCAGCAGTCTGAACACGAACACTGAAGCTTTCTTT CASSLNTNTEAFF
. TRBD2 TRBJ2-5 TRBV7-8 TGTGCCAGCAGCCCAGCTAGCGGGTTCACCCAGTACTTC CASSPASGFTQYF
. . TRBJ1-2 TRBV11-2 TGTGCCAGCAGCTTAGGTGGCAGGGTAGACACCTTC CASSLGGRVDTF
. . TRBJ1-2 TRBV6-6 TGTGCCAGCAGTACCCCCGTCAGGCGCTTTGGCTACACCTTC CASSTPVRRFGYTF
. TRBD1 TRBJ2-7 TRBV7-2 TGTGCCAGCAGCGGGACAGGGGCCTACGAGCAGTACTTC CASSGTGAYEQYF
. . TRBJ1-2 TRBV12-5 TGTGCTAGTGGCTGGGGGGGGAACTATGGCTACACCTTC CASGWGGNYGYTF
. . TRBJ1-6 TRBV5-1 TGCGCCAGCAGCTTGGGGGAACCGAAGAATTCACCCCTCCACTTT CASSLGEPKNSPLHF
. . TRBJ2-1 TRBV19 TGTGCCAGTAGTATAGATACTTACCCTAGGTATGAGCAGTTCTTC CASSIDTYPRYEQFF
. . TRBJ2-5 TRBV9 TGTGCCAGCAGCCTAACCCTGTCACAAGAGACCCAGTACTTC CASSLTLSQETQYF
. TRBD1 TRBJ1-5 TRBV6-5 TGTGCCAGCACTTACGGGACAGGGGACTCTAATCAGCCCCAGCATTTT CASTYGTGDSNQPQHF
. TRBD1 TRBJ2-2 TRBV12-3/TRBV12-4 TGTGCCAGTGGACAGGGGCCCACCGGGGAGCTGTTTTTT CASGQGPTGELFF
once . TRBJ2-1 TRBV12-3/TRBV12-4 TGTGCCAGCAGTCCGTCTCGAGCCCCAGGGTTCAATGAGCAGTTCTTC CASSPSRAPGFNEQFF
. TRBD1 TRBJ1-2 TRBV6-5 TGTGCCAGCAGTTACTCGGAGGGGGCGAGAGGCTACACCTTC CASSYSEGARGYTF
. . TRBJ1-2 TRBV5-8 TGTGCCAGCAGCTTGTTGTCAGTGGGCGGCTACACCTTC CASSLLSVGGYTF
. . TRBJ2-7 TRBV5-1 TGCGCCAGCAGCCCCCAAAGCTCCTACGAGCAGTACTTC CASSPQSSYEQYF
. . TRBJ2-7 TRBV5-4 TGTGCCAGCAGATGCGGGGGCGTCGAGCAGTACTTC CASRCGGVEQYF
. . TRBJ2-3 TRBV6-2/TRBV6-3 TGTGCCAGCCATACTGGCGGAAACACAGATACGCAGTATTTT CASHTGGNTDTQYF
. . TRBJ2-7 TRBV9 TGTGCCAGCAGCCCTCGCGGCCCTATGGCCGGCGAGCAGTACTTC CASSPRGPMAGEQYF
. . TRBJ2-7 TRBV6-5 TGTGCCAGCAAGACAGCTTCCTACGAGCAGTACTTC CASKTASYEQYF
. . TRBJ1-3 TRBV29-1 TGCAGCGTTGTCGGTTCTGGAAACACCATATATTTT CSVVGSGNTIYF
. . TRBJ1-5 TRBV10-3 TGTGCCATCAGTGAGTCGCTGGGAACGCATAGCAATCAGCCCCAGCATTTT CAISESLGTHSNQPQHF
. . TRBJ1-1 TRBV6-5 TGTGCCAGCAGTTACGAGGGATTTGGCACTGAAGCTTTCTTT CASSYEGFGTEAFF
. TRBD1 TRBJ2-3 TRBV13 TGTGCCAGCAGCTCTCAGACAGGGGCCGGTCGCACAGATACGCAGTATTTT CASSSQTGAGRTDTQYF
. . TRBJ2-7 TRBV4-1 TGCGCCAGCAGCCAAGTTGCGAGCGACTCCTACGAGCAGTACTTC CASSQVASDSYEQYF
. TRBD1 TRBJ2-7 TRBV30 TGTGCCTGTACGGGACAGGGTTCCTACGAGCAGTACTTC CACTGQGSYEQYF
. TRBD1 TRBJ2-7 TRBV11-2 TGTGCCAGCAGCCCGGTTGGGGACAGGGGGCCCGAGCAGTACTTC CASSPVGDRGPEQYF
. . TRBJ1-1 TRBV7-9 TGTGCCGCAATCTCGGGGTCGGCTGAAGCTTTCTTT CAAISGSAEAFF
. TRBD1 TRBJ1-1 TRBV29-1 TGCAGCGTAGTCCCGGGACAGGGGAGTGGTGAAGCTTTCTTT CSVVPGQGSGEAFF
. . TRBJ2-1 TRBV7-9 TGTGCCAGCAGCTTAGCTCGGACAGCGGACAATGAGCAGTTCTTC CASSLARTADNEQFF